This TCR beta chain was identified in a study of T cells in localized non-small cell lung cancer. This clone was detected a few times. Its antigen remains unidentified. Points from the study as a whole: Patients showing higher blood T cell density tended to see longer overall survival. Adjacent lung was found to contain a median around 58 of the top 100 tumor clones.

The CDR3 extends over 14 amino acids. Trimming stripped 4 bases from V and 1 base from J, with 9 bases between. Per germline, CDR1 MNHGY and CDR2 SAAAGT. Clones were sequenced by immunoSEQ multiplex PCR, and TCRdb holds only the in-frame ones, with some missing. Among roughly 11,000 clones listed, roughly 29% were seen once. The source material was lung tumor tissue, sampled before any cancer treatment. This TCR was sampled from a man between 40 and 69 years old with stage I lung adenocarcinoma. The chain uses TRBV6-8 and TRBJ2-3; possible D gene TRBD1, 6 bases. The CDR3 loop reads CASSLGHGTDTQYF. The CDR3 DNA is TGTGCCAGCAGTTTGGGACACGGCACAGATACGCAGTATTTT.